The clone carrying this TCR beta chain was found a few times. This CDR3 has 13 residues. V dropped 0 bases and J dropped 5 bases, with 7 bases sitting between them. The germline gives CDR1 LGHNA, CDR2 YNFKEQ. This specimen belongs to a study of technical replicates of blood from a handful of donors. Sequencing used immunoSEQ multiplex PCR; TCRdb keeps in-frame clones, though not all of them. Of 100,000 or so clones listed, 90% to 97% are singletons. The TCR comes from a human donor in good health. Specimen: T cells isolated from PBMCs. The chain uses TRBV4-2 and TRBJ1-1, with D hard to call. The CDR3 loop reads CASSQERGTEAFF. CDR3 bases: TGTGCCAGCAGCCAAGAACGGGGAACTGAAGCTTTCTTT.